A selection of T cell receptor beta chains follows, all from one sample in a study of monozygotic twins with inflammatory bowel disease. TCRdb re-called the 5' RACE reads; every CDR3 protein appears as one record, without DNA. Recorded here are 150,000 to 200,000 distinct CDR3 sequences; the top ten clones represent approximately 7.4%. The sample consisted of blood. These receptor sequences come from a human donor with ulcerative colitis or Crohn's disease, or a healthy co-twin of an affected twin (not recorded which). CDR3s include the opening cysteine and the closing phenylalanine or tryptophan.

v_gene	j_gene	CDR3aa
TRBV5-6	TRBJ1-5	CASSTSNQPQHF
TRBV7-2	TRBJ2-3	CASSSSGITSTDTQYF
TRBV5-6	TRBJ1-1	CASRSWTVTEAFF
TRBV10-3	TRBJ1-1	CAIRTGGPANTEAFF
TRBV7-3	TRBJ2-3	CASSLRGGRADTQYF
TRBV3-1	TRBJ2-2	CASSPTGTNTGELFF
TRBV7-2	TRBJ2-3	CASSTMSGGTQYF
TRBV12-3/TRBV12-4	TRBJ2-7	CASSFPKRTAPRPYEQYF
TRBV5-6	TRBJ1-5	CASSLVGDQPQHF
TRBV27	TRBJ2-4	CASSFPTGASGAKNIQYF
TRBV15	TRBJ2-3	CATSRGRTDTQYF
TRBV20-1	TRBJ1-1	CSARGPPTGENTEAFF
TRBV5-6	TRBJ1-3	CASSSNRESDTIYF
TRBV11-2	TRBJ1-3	CASTPQVYSGNTIYF
TRBV7-2	TRBJ2-2	CASSSFRDRMRLFF
TRBV7-9	TRBJ2-3	CASSLAAGAPDTQYF
TRBV6-2/TRBV6-3	TRBJ1-1	CASLGTGNTEAFF
TRBV20-1	TRBJ2-3	CSARSAGGRTDTQYF
TRBV19	TRBJ2-1	CASSMAGGHSYNEQFF
TRBV18	TRBJ2-6	CASSPGQGPSGANVLTF
TRBV12-3/TRBV12-4	TRBJ1-1	CASSLYFVNTEAFF
TRBV6-2/TRBV6-3	TRBJ2-3	CASRLAGPDTQYF
TRBV7-2	TRBJ1-1	CASSLWAGLNTEAFF
TRBV5-6	TRBJ1-4	CASSFLRGSTNEKLFF
TRBV29-1	TRBJ2-1	CSFSGSYNEQFF
TRBV4-2	TRBJ2-1	CASTLGTSGTGPHEQFF
TRBV14	TRBJ2-1	CASSQDLAARAPYNEQFF
TRBV27	TRBJ2-3	CASQGGVTDTQYF
TRBV20-1	TRBJ1-6	CSARDVGRGGISPLHF
TRBV20-1	TRBJ2-7	CSVGRGNSYEQYF
TRBV7-8	TRBJ1-4	CASSSQAGFGEKLFF
TRBV6-1	TRBJ1-1	CASSPNRGSPEAFF
TRBV7-2	TRBJ2-3	CASSFASTTDTQYF
TRBV10-3	TRBJ2-5	CAISDSGTSRTTQYF
TRBV6-1	TRBJ1-2	CASSTGLLLWNYGYTF
TRBV4-1	TRBJ2-2	CASSQENAGVGTGELFF
TRBV5-4	TRBJ2-5	CASSPPSTGGMETQYF
TRBV7-9	TRBJ1-1	CASSFVEGPDAFF
TRBV10-3	TRBJ2-7	CATRMATYEQYF
TRBV18	TRBJ1-2	CASSASTGGNGYTF
TRBV30	TRBJ2-3	CAWSVLAGRAVDTQYF
TRBV5-5	TRBJ1-2	CASSLIRVDSYGYTF
TRBV20-1	TRBJ2-1	CSARDIEDLYNEQFF
TRBV7-9	TRBJ2-3	CRTSGGDTQYF
TRBV29-1	TRBJ2-7	CSAAKRGSYEQYF
TRBV12-3/TRBV12-4	TRBJ1-2	CASSLRLTGDLTFGYTF
TRBV27	TRBJ2-2	CASSFASRVYTGELFF
TRBV5-1	TRBJ1-6	CASSLTYNSPLHF
TRBV2	TRBJ2-7	CASRALGQLYEQYF
TRBV20-1	TRBJ1-2	CSAWSTGDSMSYTF
TRBV11-1	TRBJ1-1	CASSPVWDDRGRVNTEAFF
TRBV5-6	TRBJ1-1	CASSRQTEAFF
TRBV5-1	TRBJ1-1	CASSSQDLNTEAFF
TRBV2	TRBJ1-1	CASRRRAGQGSEAFF
TRBV6-2/TRBV6-3	TRBJ2-5	CASSYSWGQYF
TRBV14	TRBJ1-2	CASSPDRDYGYTF
TRBV7-9	TRBJ2-5	CASSQPGPKETQYF
TRBV7-9	TRBJ2-1	CASAGRGNEQFF
TRBV5-1	TRBJ2-2	CASSLDGRNPGELFF
TRBV19	TRBJ1-1	CASSPTGVMNTEAFF